This is a list of T cell receptor beta chains from one sample in a study of response to subunit inactivated influenza vaccine. TCRdb recomputed calls from the RT-PCR reads with MiXCR, one row per CDR3 protein. The sample includes around 480,000 distinct CDR3 sequences, more than 15% of them seen just once. The specimen was CD4+ T cells sorted from PBMCs, collected less than 30 months after vaccination. These receptors were taken from a man between 50 and 75 years old who received an inactivated influenza vaccine. The CDR3 runs from the conserved cysteine through the conserved F or W. D genes are given only for firm matches. The size field is filled for only some rows; it gives once, few, many or a size class.

D gene | J gene | clone size | V gene | CDR3 DNA | CDR3 protein
TRBD2 | TRBJ2-7 | few | TRBV19 | TGTGCCAGTAGTATCGATCAACTAGCGGGCTCCTACGAGCAGTACTTC | CASSIDQLAGSYEQYF
NA | TRBJ2-2 | NA | TRBV4-2 | TGTGCCAGCAGCCAAGATTACGGCGTTTACACCGGGGAGCTGTTTTTT | CASSQDYGVYTGELFF
NA | TRBJ1-4 | few | TRBV11-2 | TGTGCCAGCAGCCCGGGCGGGCAGGGTAAACTGTTTTTT | CASSPGGQGKLFF
NA | TRBJ2-4 | NA | TRBV12-3/TRBV12-4 | TGTGCCAGCACCCTGGGCCCTCGGGCCAAAAACATTCAGTACTTC | CASTLGPRAKNIQYF
TRBD1 | TRBJ2-3 | few | TRBV18 | TGTGCCAGCTCACCAGTGTGGACAGGGGTACCTAGGACAGATACGCAGTATTTT | CASSPVWTGVPRTDTQYF
NA | TRBJ1-1 | NA | TRBV3-1 | TGTGCCAGCAGCCACAGGGGCCGCGGGCCAAACACTGAAGCTTTCTTT | CASSHRGRGPNTEAFF
NA | TRBJ1-2 | NA | TRBV12-3/TRBV12-4 | TGTGCCAGCAGTTTCTTAAGGTCCTCACATGGCTACACCTTC | CASSFLRSSHGYTF
NA | TRBJ2-2 | NA | TRBV11-1 | TGTGCCAGCAGCTCGGGGCAGACGAACACCGGGGAGCTGTTTTTT | CASSSGQTNTGELFF
TRBD2 | TRBJ2-1 | NA | TRBV18 | TGTGCCAGCTCACCCCAGGGAGGCCTAGCGGGGGACTCCTACAATGAGCAGTTCTTC | CASSPQGGLAGDSYNEQFF
NA | TRBJ2-2 | few | TRBV3-1 | TGTGCCAGCAGCCAAGGGGTAGCCCGCACCGGGGAGCTGTTTTTT | CASSQGVARTGELFF